The 26 T cell receptor beta chains presented below share a single source sample, sequenced in a study of CD8+CD57+ T cells in acquired aplastic anemia. Patients chosen for sequencing had CD8+CD57+ cells that had expanded, as shown by flow cytometry. Profiling of TCR beta VDJ combinations and CDR3 sequences used genomic DNA as template. One entry per CDR3 protein results from TCRdb running MiXCR on the reads. The profile shows roughly 180,000 distinct CDR3 sequences, around 50% of them singletons. Material for sequencing was sorted CD4+, CD8+, or CD8+CD57+ T cells (not recorded which) from PBMCs. These receptors came from a human donor with aplastic anemia.

Turning to this clonotype: A much larger clone is a single base away; this may be a read error. This CDR3 reads CASSLGGGVGRASYEQYF. CDR3 DNA: TGCGCCAGCAGCTTGGGCGGGGGAGTAGGCAGGGCTTCCTACGAGCAGTACTTC. This sequence joins TRBV5-1 and TRBJ2-7; 7 positions agree with TRBD2. Germline V gene data show CDR1 as SGHRS and CDR2 as YFSETQ. CDR3 length equals 18 residues. V lost 0 bases, J lost 1 base, and 13 bases stayed unmatched.

V gene TRBV2 combines with J gene TRBJ2-3; possible D gene TRBD2, 5 bases. CDR3 length: 15 amino acids. Trimming removed 4 bases from V and 4 bases from J, with 15 bases in between. Germline-derived CDR1 and CDR2 are SNHLY and FYNNEI. The CDR3: CASSVRVPGADTQYF. The CDR3 DNA follows: TGTGCCAGCAGTGTAAGGGTCCCCGGGGCAGATACGCAGTATTTT.

This clonotype was found many times. The chain couples TRBV6-1 to TRBJ1-1; D not certain. Trimming removed 8 bases from V and 4 bases from J, with 17 bases in between. Germline V gene data show CDR1 as MNHNS and CDR2 as SASEGT. This CDR3 has 14 amino acids. This chain's CDR3 is CASQIKSGSTEAFF. CDR3 DNA: TGTGCCAGCCAGATAAAGAGTGGATCCACTGAAGCTTTCTTT.

The rearrangement uses TRBV7-3 and TRBJ1-1, with 7 bases lining up with TRBD1. J was trimmed by 4 bases and V by 5 bases; bases with no gene match: 4. Germline lookup yields CDR1 SGHTA and CDR2 FQGTGA. CDR3 length: 13 amino acids. CDR3 protein: CASSPSGGTEAFF. CDR3 DNA sequence: TGTGCCAGCAGCCCTTCAGGGGGCACTGAAGCTTTCTTT.

The rearrangement links TRBV19 to TRBJ1-1; D remains unclear. The germline V and J ends were trimmed by 7 bases and 7 bases, with 16 bases remaining between them. In germline, CDR1 is LNHDA, CDR2 SQIVND (reference sequence). There are 13 residues in the CDR3. The CDR3: CASIGTDNYEAFF. CDR3 in DNA: TGTGCCAGTATCGGAACAGACAACTATGAAGCTTTCTTT.

The rearrangement joins TRBV7-3 to TRBJ1-3; 9 nucleotides align to TRBD1. In germline, CDR1 is SGHTA, CDR2 FQGTGA. This CDR3 is built from 15 residues. The junction had 4 bases not matched to a gene; V was cut back by 4 bases and J by 3 bases. Here the CDR3 DNA reads TGTGCCAGCAGCTCCACAGGGGGCGTTGGAAACACCATATATTTT. This encodes CASSSTGGVGNTIYF.

On this clonotype: This may be a read error: a much more frequent sequence differs by one nucleotide. The CDR3 DNA reads TGTGCCATCAGTAGGGTCCTTGCCACTGAAGCTTTCTTT. It codes for CAISRVLATEAFF. This sequence joins TRBV10-3 and TRBJ1-1; no firm D call. Trimming removed 5 bases from V and 4 bases from J, with 11 bases in between. The CDR3 has 13 amino acids. Germline values: CDR1 ENHRY, CDR2 SYGVKD.

Worth noting for this clonotype: This may arise from a read error, as a much more abundant clone is one base away. This chain uses TRBV7-2 with TRBJ2-2; 7 bases are a match to TRBD1. CDR1 is SGHTA, CDR2 FQGNSA, per germline. Trimming at V came to 5 bases and at J to 2 bases, leaving 5 bases not matched to a gene. CDR3 length: 15 amino acids. The CDR3 DNA reads as TGTGCCAGCAGCACGCGACAGGGTAACACCGGGGAGCTGTTTTTT. Translation gives CASSTRQGNTGELFF.

This sequence joins TRBV19 and TRBJ1-2; D possibly corresponds to TRBD1 (6 bases). The CDR3 is 14 amino acids. Germline V gives CDR1 LNHDA, CDR2 SQIVND (reference sequence). With 3 bases removed from V and 0 bases from J, the gap between germline ends came to 8 bases. The CDR3 reads CASSMGAPNYGYTF. In DNA, the CDR3 is TGTGCCAGTAGTATGGGGGCCCCTAACTATGGCTACACCTTC.

The CDR3 loop reads CASSSGVNYGYTF. For the CDR3, the DNA is TGTGCCAGCAGTTCCGGGGTGAACTATGGCTACACCTTC. The chain joins TRBV12-3 or TRBV12-4 to TRBJ1-2; D not certain. CDR3 length equals 13 residues. V was shortened by 4 bases and J by 2 bases, with 8 bases between the two germline ends.

The chain employs TRBV10-3 and TRBJ2-2; weak D call: TRBD2 (6 bases). Germline CDR1 and CDR2: ENHRY and SYGVKD. This CDR3 region has 15 residues. V was pared by 8 bases and J by 7 bases, with 20 bases between. The CDR3 protein is CAIGEGRLLGGELFF. The CDR3 DNA reads TGTGCCATCGGCGAGGGGAGGTTGTTGGGCGGGGAGCTGTTTTTT.

This chain links TRBV12-3 or TRBV12-4 with TRBJ2-3; tentatively, D is TRBD2 (5 bases). The CDR3 is 17 amino acids. Trimming cost V 1 base and J 0 bases, with 14 bases left between them. The CDR3 DNA reads TGTGCCAGCAGTTTAGAGCGGAGATTAGGTAGCACAGATACGCAGTATTTT. Translated, it gives CASSLERRLGSTDTQYF.

This clonotype occurred a few times. V is TRBV25-1 and J is TRBJ1-1, with D possibly being TRBD1 (6 bases). The CDR3 sequence is 14 residues long. V was shortened by 8 bases and J by 0 bases, with 13 bases between the two germline ends. Looked up from germline, CDR1 is MGHDK and CDR2 is SYGVNS. The CDR3 nucleotides are TGTGCCAGCTCAGGACAGTCCATGAACACTGAAGCTTTCTTT. Translation: CASSGQSMNTEAFF.

This clonotype showed up just a few times. Being one base from a much bigger clone, this may be a read error. V gene TRBV20-1 combines with J gene TRBJ1-1; D is uncertain. This CDR3 has 14 residues. Germline V lookup: CDR1 DFQATT, CDR2 SNEGSKA (reference sequence). The V gene lost 2 bases and the J gene lost 0 bases, with 10 bases spanning the gap. The CDR3 sequence is CSARSLTMNTEAFF. DNA of the CDR3: TGCAGTGCTAGAAGTCTGACAATGAACACTGAAGCTTTCTTT.

The V gene is TRBV29-1, the J gene TRBJ1-1; 7 positions agree with TRBD1. The V segment lost 8 bases and the J segment 5 bases; nucleotides outside the gene matches: 8. Germline V gives CDR1 SQVTM, CDR2 ANQGSEA. This CDR3 contains 12 residues. Written as DNA, the CDR3 is TGCAGCATAAGACAGGGCGGTACTGAAGCTTTCTTT. This sequence encodes CSIRQGGTEAFF.

In its sample, this clonotype was seen a few times. In DNA, the CDR3 is TGTGCCAGCACTCCGGGCTACTATGGCTACACCTTC. The encoded protein is CASTPGYYGYTF. This rearrangement joins TRBV7-2 to TRBJ1-2; D is uncertain. The CDR3 consists of 12 residues. The V end was cut by 7 bases, the J end by 3 bases, with 9 bases between. Germline lookup yields CDR1 SGHTA and CDR2 FQGNSA.

This sequence joins TRBV10-2 and TRBJ1-2, with a possible D match to TRBD1 (5 bases). The CDR3 runs 17 residues. Germline V CDR1 and CDR2: WSHSY, SAAADI. V dropped 2 bases and J dropped 0 bases, with 16 bases sitting between them. CDR3 in DNA: TGCGCCAGCAGTGAGATTGGAACGGAGGACACTAACTATGGCTACACCTTC. Its translation: CASSEIGTEDTNYGYTF.

This CDR3 is CASSEAVDREETQYF. The DNA of the CDR3 is TGTGCCAGCAGTGAAGCGGTGGACAGGGAGGAGACCCAGTACTTC. The chain uses TRBV6-1 and TRBJ2-5, with 8 bases lining up with TRBD1. The CDR3 is 15 residues long. The junction had 5 bases not matched to a gene; V was cut back by 0 bases and J by 5 bases. Germline loops: CDR1 MNHNS, CDR2 SASEGT.

As regards this clonotype: Possible read error: a much larger clone is one base away. The conserved final phenylalanine or tryptophan is absent from the CDR3, which likely points to a read error. The chain uses TRBV2 and TRBJ2-7, with 10 bases fitting TRBD1. CDR1 SNHLY and CDR2 FYNNEI come from the germline V gene. The V gene end was trimmed by 5 bases and the J gene end by 1 base; junction bases not matched to a gene: 5. The CDR3 is 15 residues long. The CDR3 spells CASSSRDRGSYEQYL. CDR3 nucleotides: TGTGCCAGCAGTAGCCGGGACAGGGGTTCCTACGAGCAGTACCTC.

The V call is TRBV9, the J call TRBJ2-2; 12 bases are shared with TRBD2. The CDR3 contains 16 residues. With V trimmed by 6 bases and J by 3 bases, 6 bases remained unmatched. CDR1 is SGDLS, CDR2 YYNGEE, per germline. The CDR3 coding sequence is TGTGCCAGCAACCCTAGCGGGGGGGCCGACACCGGGGAGCTGTTTTTT. This sequence encodes CASNPSGGADTGELFF.

This clonotype came up a few times. The V and J genes are TRBV27 and TRBJ1-1; D gene uncertain. Between the trimmed V and J ends, which lost 3 bases and 4 bases, there was a span of 9 bases. The germline V gene has CDR1 MNHEY and CDR2 SMNVEV (reference sequence). The CDR3 spans 13 residues. The CDR3 bases are TGTGCCAGCAGTTTTAGCTCCGGCACTGAAGCTTTCTTT. It encodes CASSFSSGTEAFF.

This clonotype occurred many times. The chain couples TRBV24-1 to TRBJ2-1, with D perhaps matching TRBD1 (5 bases). Germline CDR1 KGHDR, CDR2 SFDVKD. CDR3 size: 15 residues. Trimming shortened V by 1 base and J by 0 bases, and 6 bases separated the two germline ends. The chain's CDR3 is CATSDFRASYNEQFF. DNA for the CDR3: TGTGCCACCAGTGATTTCAGGGCCTCCTACAATGAGCAGTTCTTC.

This clonotype showed up many times. The rearrangement uses TRBV20-1 and TRBJ2-5, with D possibly TRBD2 on 6 matching bases. Germline V gives CDR1 DFQATT, CDR2 SNEGSKA (reference sequence). The CDR3 length is 14 residues. The ends were cut back, 0 bases at V and 5 bases at J, with 13 bases in the middle. The CDR3 DNA sequence: TGCAGTGCTAGAGATATGGGGGGAGTCGAGACCCAGTACTTC. The encoded protein is CSARDMGGVETQYF.

The rearrangement joins TRBV25-1 to TRBJ2-3; maybe TRBD2 (6 bases). V dropped 8 bases and J dropped 0 bases, with 24 bases sitting between them. The CDR3 has 18 residues. Germline CDR1 MGHDK, CDR2 SYGVNS. The DNA for the CDR3 is TGTGCCAGCCTCGGGACTCTGGGGACTGGTGCTAGCACAGATACGCAGTATTTT. Its protein is CASLGTLGTGASTDTQYF.

The chain couples TRBV7-8 to TRBJ1-2; TRBD1 matches 7 bases. Germline trimming cut 0 bases from V and 5 bases from J; bases unmatched to any gene: 3. From germline, CDR1 is SGHVS and CDR2 FQNEAQ. CDR3 length equals 14 residues. CDR3 residues: CASSLAQGGYGYTF. DNA for the CDR3: TGTGCCAGCAGCTTAGCGCAGGGGGGATATGGCTACACCTTC. Full variable domain (remainder filled in from reference TRBV7-8 and TRBJ1-2): GAGVSQSPRYKVAKRGQDVALRCDPISGHVSLFWYQQALGQGPEFLTYFQNEAQLDKSGLPSDRFFAERPEGSVSTLKIQRTQQEDSAVYLCASSLAQGGYGYTFGSGTRLTVV.

The chain uses TRBV15 and TRBJ2-3; D not certain. V lost 3 bases to trimming and J lost 1 base, with 11 bases between them. In germline, CDR1 is LNHNV, CDR2 YYDKDF (reference sequence). The CDR3 length is 15 residues. CDR3 region: CATSRGFGGTDTQYF. The DNA for the CDR3 is TGTGCCACCAGCAGGGGGTTTGGGGGCACAGATACGCAGTATTTT.